The next 8 T cell receptor beta chains were all read from a single sample in a study of T-cell memory formation after mild COVID-19. TCRdb re-called the 5' RACE reads with MiXCR, one entry per CDR3 protein. The sample records about 270,000 distinct CDR3 sequences, around 17% being singletons. Material for sequencing was PBMCs or a T cell subset sorted from them (not recorded which). These receptors were obtained from a man aged 18 to 30 who had mild COVID-19 (a few samples of this study predate the infection). Cell type and time point are not known.

The rearrangement uses TRBV7-9 and TRBJ1-6; D is uncertain. The CDR3 spans 14 residues. Germline V CDR1 and CDR2: SEHNR, FQNEAQ (reference sequence). Deletions cut 5 bases from V and 6 bases from J, with 11 bases between. The CDR3 reads CASSPTDTNSPLHF. The CDR3 nucleotides are TGTGCCAGCAGCCCCACAGATACTAATTCACCCCTCCACTTT.

The J gene is TRBJ2-5, the V gene TRBV4-1; 9 bases match TRBD2. V gave up 3 bases and J gave up 2 bases; unmatched junction bases: 4. CDR3 length: 15 amino acids. Germline V gene lookup returns CDR1 MGHRA and CDR2 YSYEKL. The CDR3 DNA sequence: TGCGCCAGCAGCCAGTTGCTAGCGGGGCAAGAGACCCAGTACTTC. Protein product: CASSQLLAGQETQYF.

The chain recombines TRBV6-5 with TRBJ2-3; unclear D gene. The CDR3 runs to 14 residues. CDR1 and CDR2 (germline): MNHEY, SVGAGI. The V end lost 6 bases, the J end lost 1 base, and 11 bases lay between the germline ends. The CDR3 here is CASRNVTRTDTQYF. The DNA of the CDR3 is TGTGCCAGCAGGAACGTCACACGCACAGATACGCAGTATTTT.

This clonotype was seen only a few times. The rearrangement uses TRBV4-3 and TRBJ2-1; 7 bases line up with TRBD1. CDR1 and CDR2 from the germline V gene are LGHNA and YSLEER. This CDR3 has 16 amino acids. The V gene end was trimmed by 6 bases and the J gene end by 2 bases; junction bases not matched to a gene: 10. The DNA for the CDR3 is TGCGCCAGCAGACTAAACAGGGGACAAACCTACAATGAGCAGTTCTTC. It specifies CASRLNRGQTYNEQFF.

CDR3 nucleotides: TGTGCCAGCAGCCGCACCGGGACGGTTGGCTACACCTTC. It encodes CASSRTGTVGYTF. V is TRBV7-9 and J is TRBJ1-2; perhaps TRBD1 as D (5 bases). CDR3 size: 13 residues. With 5 bases removed from V and 7 bases from J, the gap between germline ends came to 14 bases. Germline-derived CDR1 and CDR2 are SEHNR and FQNEAQ (reference sequence).

The rearrangement links TRBV7-9 to TRBJ1-4; D unclear. The V end lost 3 bases, the J end lost 10 bases, and 30 bases lay between the germline ends. There are 19 residues in the CDR3. The germline V gene has CDR1 SEHNR and CDR2 FQNEAQ (reference sequence). The CDR3 protein is CASSFSLTPPGRSTGKLFF. In nucleotides, the CDR3 is TGTGCCAGCAGCTTTAGTTTAACCCCCCCGGGCCGATCGACGGGAAAACTGTTTTTT. Drawing the rest from reference TRBV7-9 and TRBJ1-4, the complete variable domain is DTGVSQNPRHKITKRGQNVTFRCDPISEHNRLYWYRQTLGQGPEFLTYFQNEAQLEKSRLLSDRFSAERPKGSFSTLEIQRTEQGDSAMYLCASSFSLTPPGRSTGKLFFGSGTQLSVL.

This chain uses TRBV5-5 with TRBJ2-6; possibly TRBD1 for D (6 bases). The CDR3 spans 17 residues. Germline V gives CDR1 SGHKS, CDR2 YYEKEE (reference sequence). V lost 5 bases, J lost 0 bases, and 15 bases lay in between. CDR3 region: CASRAGTKHSGANVLTF. CDR3 sequence (DNA): TGTGCCAGCAGGGCCGGGACAAAACACTCTGGGGCCAACGTCCTGACTTTC.

J is TRBJ2-1 and V is TRBV20-1, with 7 bases aligning to TRBD1. The length of the CDR3 is 14 residues. CDR1 is DFQATT and CDR2 is SNEGSKA in the germline V gene (reference sequence). V shed 5 bases and J 4 bases; nucleotides not matched to a gene: 8. This CDR3 is CSAVWTGAYNEQFF. As DNA, the CDR3 is TGCAGTGCTGTATGGACAGGAGCATACAATGAGCAGTTCTTC.